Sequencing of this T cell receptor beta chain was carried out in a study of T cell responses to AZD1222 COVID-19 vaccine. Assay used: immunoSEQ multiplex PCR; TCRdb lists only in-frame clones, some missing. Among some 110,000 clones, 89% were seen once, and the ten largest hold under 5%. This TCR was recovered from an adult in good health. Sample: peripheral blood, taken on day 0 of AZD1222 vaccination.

CDR3 in amino acids: CASSQSDRGNTEAFF. The DNA for the CDR3 is TGTGCCAGCAGCCAATCGGACAGGGGGAACACTGAAGCTTTCTTT. The chain has TRBV3-1 (or the pseudogene TRBV3-2) and TRBJ1-1; 9 nucleotides match TRBD1. The CDR3 spans 15 residues. Trimming took 2 bases from V and 1 from J; bases not matched to a gene: 2. Germline V gene sequence: CDR1 LGHDT, CDR2 YNNKEL (reference sequence).